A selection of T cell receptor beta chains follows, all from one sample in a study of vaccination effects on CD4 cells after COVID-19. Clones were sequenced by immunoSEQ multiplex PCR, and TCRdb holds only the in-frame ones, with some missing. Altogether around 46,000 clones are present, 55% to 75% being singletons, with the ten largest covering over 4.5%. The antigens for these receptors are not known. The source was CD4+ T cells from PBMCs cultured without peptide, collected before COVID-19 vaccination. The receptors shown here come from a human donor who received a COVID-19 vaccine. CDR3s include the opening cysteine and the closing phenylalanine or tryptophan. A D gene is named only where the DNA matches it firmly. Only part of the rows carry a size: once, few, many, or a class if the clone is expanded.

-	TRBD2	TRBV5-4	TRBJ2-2	CASTSGPTGELFF	TGTGCCAGCACTAGCGGGCCCACCGGGGAGCTGTTTTTT
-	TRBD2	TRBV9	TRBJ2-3	CASSPRAGGSTDTQYF	TGTGCCAGCAGCCCCAGGGCGGGGGGGAGCACAGATACGCAGTATTTT
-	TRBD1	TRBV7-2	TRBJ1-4	CASSLARGLPNEKLFF	TGTGCCAGCAGCTTAGCCAGGGGGCTGCCTAATGAAAAACTGTTTTTT
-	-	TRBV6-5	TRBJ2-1	CASSPGLSNEQFF	TGTGCCAGCAGCCCCGGGCTTTCGAATGAGCAGTTCTTC
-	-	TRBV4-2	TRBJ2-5	CASSQGGGQETQYF	TGTGCCAGCAGCCAAGGTGGGGGACAAGAGACCCAGTACTTC
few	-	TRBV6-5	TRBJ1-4	CASRVGRSLNEKLFF	TGTGCCAGCAGAGTGGGGCGGAGTCTTAATGAAAAACTGTTTTTT
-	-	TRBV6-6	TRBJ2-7	CASSSSTGSYEQYF	-
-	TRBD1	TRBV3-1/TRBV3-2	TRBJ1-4	CASSLRTGLGNEKLFF	TGTGCCAGCAGTCTCCGGACAGGGTTGGGAAATGAAAAACTGTTTTTT
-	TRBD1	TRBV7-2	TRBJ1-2	CASSLRWDSRGYTF	TGTGCCAGCAGCTTAAGATGGGACAGTCGGGGCTACACCTTC
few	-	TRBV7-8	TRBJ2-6	CASSLAGAGANVLTF	TGTGCCAGCAGCTTAGCGGGGGCTGGGGCCAACGTCCTGACTTTC
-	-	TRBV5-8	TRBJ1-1	CASSSRGNPPNTEAFF	TGTGCCAGCAGCTCACGTGGGAACCCTCCGAACACTGAAGCTTTCTTT
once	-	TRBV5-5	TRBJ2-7	CASSFAKGDYEQYF	TGTGCCAGCAGCTTCGCGAAGGGTGACTACGAGCAGTACTTC
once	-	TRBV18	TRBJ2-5	CASSFPGTNQETQYF	TGTGCCAGCTCATTCCCCGGGACCAACCAAGAGACCCAGTACTTC
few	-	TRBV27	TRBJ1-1	CASSFGRENTEAFF	TGTGCCAGCAGTTTCGGACGGGAGAACACTGAAGCTTTCTTT
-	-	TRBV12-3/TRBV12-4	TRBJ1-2	CASSLATRAGYTF	TGTGCCAGCAGTTTAGCGACGCGGGCAGGCTACACCTTC
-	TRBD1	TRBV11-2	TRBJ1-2	CASSLVGTAPRGYGYTF	TGTGCCAGCAGCTTAGTGGGGACAGCCCCACGTGGGTATGGCTACACCTTC
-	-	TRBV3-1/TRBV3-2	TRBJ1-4	CASSQVRNTNEKLFF	TGTGCCAGCAGCCAAGTTCGGAACACTAATGAAAAACTGTTTTTT
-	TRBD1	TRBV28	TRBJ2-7	CASSVPGTGSYEQYF	TGTGCCAGCAGTGTCCCCGGGACAGGGTCCTACGAGCAGTACTTC
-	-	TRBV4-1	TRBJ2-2	CASSQVGGNGELFF	TGCGCCAGCAGCCAAGTAGGGGGGAACGGGGAGCTGTTTTTT
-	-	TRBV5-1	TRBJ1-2	CASSLRAEYGYTF	TGCGCCAGCAGCTTGAGGGCCGAGTATGGCTACACCTTC
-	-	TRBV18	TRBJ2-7	CASSPFAGAGEQYF	TGTGCCAGCTCACCATTCGCGGGGGCTGGGGAGCAGTACTTC
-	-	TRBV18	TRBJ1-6	CASSPQPAYNSPLHF	TGTGCCAGCTCACCACAACCCGCATATAATTCACCCCTCCACTTT
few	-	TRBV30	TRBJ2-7	CALNLDLSYEQYF	TGTGCCCTCAACCTGGACCTTTCCTACGAGCAGTACTTC
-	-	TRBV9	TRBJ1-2	CASSVAPGSSGYTF	TGTGCCAGCAGCGTAGCCCCGGGCTCCTCCGGCTACACCTTC
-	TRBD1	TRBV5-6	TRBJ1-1	CASSLSDRAEAFF	TGTGCCAGCAGCTTATCGGACAGGGCGGAAGCTTTCTTT
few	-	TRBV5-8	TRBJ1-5	CASSLGLYSNQPQHF	TGTGCCAGCAGCTTAGGGCTTTATAGCAATCAGCCCCAGCATTTT
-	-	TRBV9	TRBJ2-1	CASQPGGAVDEQFF	TGTGCCAGCCAGCCAGGCGGGGCAGTTGATGAGCAGTTCTTC
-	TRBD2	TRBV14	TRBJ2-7	CASSQGILAGGTYEQYF	TGTGCCAGCAGCCAAGGTATTCTAGCGGGAGGGACCTACGAGCAGTACTTC
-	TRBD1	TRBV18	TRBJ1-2	CASSHRDRVRADGYTF	TGTGCCAGCTCTCATAGAGACAGGGTGAGAGCCGATGGCTACACCTTC
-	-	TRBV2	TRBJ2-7	CASSEAWAGAYEQYF	TGTGCCAGCAGTGAAGCCTGGGCAGGGGCCTACGAGCAGTACTTC
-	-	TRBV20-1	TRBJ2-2	CSATNTGELFF	TGCAGTGCCACCAACACCGGGGAGCTGTTTTTT
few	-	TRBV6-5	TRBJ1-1	CASSYSRQAFF	TGTGCCAGCAGTTACTCGAGGCAAGCTTTCTTT
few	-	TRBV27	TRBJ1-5	CASSLSQGVNQPQHF	TGTGCCAGCAGTTTATCACAGGGAGTCAATCAGCCCCAGCATTTT